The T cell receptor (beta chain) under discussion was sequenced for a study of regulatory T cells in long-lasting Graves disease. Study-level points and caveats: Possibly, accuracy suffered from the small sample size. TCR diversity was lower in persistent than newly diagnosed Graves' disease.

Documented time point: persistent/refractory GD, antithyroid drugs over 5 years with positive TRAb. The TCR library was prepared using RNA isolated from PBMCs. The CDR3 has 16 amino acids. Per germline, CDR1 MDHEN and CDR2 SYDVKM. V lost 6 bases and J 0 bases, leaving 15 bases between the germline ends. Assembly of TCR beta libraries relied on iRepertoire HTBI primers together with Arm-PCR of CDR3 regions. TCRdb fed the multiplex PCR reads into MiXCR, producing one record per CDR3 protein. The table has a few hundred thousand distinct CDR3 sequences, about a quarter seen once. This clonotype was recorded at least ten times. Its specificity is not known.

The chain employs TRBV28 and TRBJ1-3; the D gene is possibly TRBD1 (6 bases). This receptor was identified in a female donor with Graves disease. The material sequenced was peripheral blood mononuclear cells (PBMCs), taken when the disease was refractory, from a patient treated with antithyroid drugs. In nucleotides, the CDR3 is TGTGCCAGCAGCAGTCCCAGGGGCTCCTCTGGAAACACCATATATTTT. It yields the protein CASSSPRGSSGNTIYF.